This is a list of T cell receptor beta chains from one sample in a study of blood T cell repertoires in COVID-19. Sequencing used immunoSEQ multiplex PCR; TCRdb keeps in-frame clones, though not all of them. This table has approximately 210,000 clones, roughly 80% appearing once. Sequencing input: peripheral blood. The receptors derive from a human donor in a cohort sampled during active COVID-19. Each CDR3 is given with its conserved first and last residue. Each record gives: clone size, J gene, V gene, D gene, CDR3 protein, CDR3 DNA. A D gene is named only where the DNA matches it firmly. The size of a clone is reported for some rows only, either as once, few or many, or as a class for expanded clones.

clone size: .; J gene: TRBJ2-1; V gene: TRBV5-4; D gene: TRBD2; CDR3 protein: CASSLGTSIGNEQFF; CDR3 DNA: TGTGCCAGCAGCTTGGGGACTAGCATTGGGAATGAGCAGTTCTTC
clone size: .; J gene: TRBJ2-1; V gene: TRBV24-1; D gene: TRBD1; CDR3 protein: CATSDPLPGQGSAYNEQFF; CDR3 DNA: TGTGCCACCAGTGATCCCCTTCCGGGACAGGGGAGTGCCTACAATGAGCAGTTCTTC
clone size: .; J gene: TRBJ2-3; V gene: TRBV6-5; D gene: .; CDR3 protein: CASSQHQRDTQYF; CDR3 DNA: TGTGCCAGCAGTCAACACCAGCGGGATACGCAGTATTTT
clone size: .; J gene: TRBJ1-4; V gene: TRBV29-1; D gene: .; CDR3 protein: CSVVPGFNEKLFF; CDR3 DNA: TGCAGCGTTGTTCCAGGGTTTAATGAAAAACTGTTTTTT
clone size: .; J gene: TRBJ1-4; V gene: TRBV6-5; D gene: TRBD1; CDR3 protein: CASNRQGASSLGLFF; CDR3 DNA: TGTGCCAGCAATAGGCAGGGGGCGAGCTCGTTGGGACTGTTTTTT
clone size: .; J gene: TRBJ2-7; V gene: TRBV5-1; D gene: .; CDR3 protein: CASSLPGEQYF; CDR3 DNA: TGCGCCAGCAGCTTGCCGGGTGAGCAGTACTTC
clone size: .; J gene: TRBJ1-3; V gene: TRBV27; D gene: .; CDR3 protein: CAWRQGNTIYF; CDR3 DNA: TGTGCCTGGCGGCAGGGGAACACCATATATTTT
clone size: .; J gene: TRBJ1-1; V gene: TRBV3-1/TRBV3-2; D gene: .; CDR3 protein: CASSQSGTEAFF; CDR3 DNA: TGTGCCAGCAGCCAGTCCGGCACTGAAGCTTTCTTT
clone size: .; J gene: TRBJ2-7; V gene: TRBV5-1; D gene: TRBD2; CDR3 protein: CASSLEGLAGREQYF; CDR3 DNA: TGCGCCAGCAGCTTGGAGGGACTAGCGGGGAGGGAGCAGTACTTC
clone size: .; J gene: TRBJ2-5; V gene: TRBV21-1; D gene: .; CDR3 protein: CASSKGEGHWAKTQYF; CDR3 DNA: TGTGCCAGCAGCAAAGGAGAGGGACATTGGGCGAAGACCCAGTACTTC
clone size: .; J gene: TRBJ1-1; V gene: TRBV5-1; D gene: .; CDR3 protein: CASRLPSNTEAFF; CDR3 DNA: TGCGCCAGCAGACTGCCCTCTAACACTGAAGCTTTCTTT
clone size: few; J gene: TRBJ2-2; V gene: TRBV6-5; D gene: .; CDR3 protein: CASSSPTATGELFF; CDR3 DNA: TGTGCCAGCAGTTCCCCTACTGCCACCGGGGAGCTGTTTTTT
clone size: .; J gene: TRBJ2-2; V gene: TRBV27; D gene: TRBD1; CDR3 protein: CASSLRGRGTGELFF; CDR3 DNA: TGTGCCAGCAGTTTGAGGGGCAGGGGGACCGGGGAGCTGTTTTTT
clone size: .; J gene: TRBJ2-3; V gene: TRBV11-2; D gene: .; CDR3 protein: CASSLAGTDTQYF; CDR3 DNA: TGTGCCAGCAGCTTAGCGGGCACAGATACGCAGTATTTT
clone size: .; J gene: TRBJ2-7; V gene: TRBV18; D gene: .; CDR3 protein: CASSLSSYEQYF; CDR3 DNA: TGTGCCAGCTCGCTCAGCTCCTACGAGCAGTACTTC
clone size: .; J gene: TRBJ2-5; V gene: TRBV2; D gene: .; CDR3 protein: CASSDEGPRETQYF; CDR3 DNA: TGTGCCAGCAGTGATGAGGGCCCCAGGGAGACCCAGTACTTC
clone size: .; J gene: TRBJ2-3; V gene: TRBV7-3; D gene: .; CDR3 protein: CASSTGQQITDTQYF; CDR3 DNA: TGTGCCAGCAGCACCGGACAGCAAATCACAGATACGCAGTATTTT
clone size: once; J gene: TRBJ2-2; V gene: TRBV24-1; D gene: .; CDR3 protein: CATSEPGSANTGELFF; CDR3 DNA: TGTGCCACCAGTGAACCAGGCTCCGCGAACACCGGGGAGCTGTTTTTT
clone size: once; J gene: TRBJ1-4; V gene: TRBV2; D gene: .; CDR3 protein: CASLGPNEKLFF; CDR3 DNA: TGTGCCAGCTTGGGGCCTAATGAAAAACTGTTTTTT
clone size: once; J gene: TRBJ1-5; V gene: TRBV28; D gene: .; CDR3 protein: CASSFSKGPWNQPQHF; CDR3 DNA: TGTGCCAGCAGTTTTTCTAAGGGGCCGTGGAATCAGCCCCAGCATTTT